This T cell receptor beta chain derives from a study of blood T cell repertoires in COVID-19. This clone was detected once. Per the study methods: Nucleated cell number was recorded as an estimate derived from reference gene primer amplification. Sequencing was performed with immunoSEQ multiplex PCR; in TCRdb, only in-frame clones are kept and a portion is missing. V and J calls and clone size are copied from that table; D and trimming were computed from the DNA. The sample lists more than 45,000 clones, roughly four fifths seen once, with about 9.2% in the top ten. The CDR3 totals 15 residues. CDR1 SEHNR and CDR2 FQNEAQ come from the germline V gene (reference sequence). The V and J ends lost 4 bases and 6 bases, in that order; junction bases with no gene match: 9.

Sequencing was carried out using peripheral blood. The receptor was derived from an elderly man with COVID-19, enrolled during active disease. This sequence joins TRBV7-9 and TRBJ1-1; 9 bases match TRBD1. The CDR3 nucleotides read TGTGCCAGCAGCTACGCCGGGACAGGGCCCCCTGAAGCTTTCTTT. It is translated as CASSYAGTGPPEAFF.